The present TCR beta chain was sequenced within a study of T-cell reconstitution after alpha-beta-depleted transplantation in children. Construction of the TCRbeta library involved unique molecular identifiers. From the PCR reads, TCRdb called clonotypes with MiXCR, one entry per CDR3 protein. The repertoire includes around 600,000 distinct CDR3 sequences, roughly 17% of them detected once, and approximately 1% sits in the top ten. The junction had 2 bases not matched to a gene; V was cut back by 2 bases and J by 5 bases. CDR1 and CDR2 from the germline V gene are SGHRS and YFSETQ. The CDR3 consists of 13 residues. This clonotype was observed at least ten times.

The material was PBMCs from the stem cell graft donor, obtained from the stem cell graft. The clonotype was recovered from a human donor who donated a stem cell graft to a child with acute myeloid leukemia. This chain uses TRBV5-1 with TRBJ2-5; 8 nucleotides align to TRBD2. CDR3 sequence (DNA): TGCGCCAGCAGCTTCGGGGGGGTCGAGACCCAGTACTTC. Amino acid sequence: CASSFGGVETQYF.